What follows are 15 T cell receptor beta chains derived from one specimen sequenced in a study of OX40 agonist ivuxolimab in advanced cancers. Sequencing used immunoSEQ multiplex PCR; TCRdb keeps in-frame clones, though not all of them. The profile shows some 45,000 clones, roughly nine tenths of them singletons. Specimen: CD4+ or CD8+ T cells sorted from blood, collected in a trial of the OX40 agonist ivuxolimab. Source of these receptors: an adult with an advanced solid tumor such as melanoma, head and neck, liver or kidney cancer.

CDR3 loop: CASSHIGTSYEQYF. The CDR3, as DNA: TGCGCCAGCAGCCACATCGGGACTAGCTACGAGCAGTACTTC. The chain uses TRBV4-1 and TRBJ2-7; 8 bases fit TRBD2. The CDR3 contains 14 residues. Germline assignment: CDR1 MGHRA and CDR2 YSYEKL. V lost 3 bases, J lost 3 bases, and 4 bases stayed unmatched.

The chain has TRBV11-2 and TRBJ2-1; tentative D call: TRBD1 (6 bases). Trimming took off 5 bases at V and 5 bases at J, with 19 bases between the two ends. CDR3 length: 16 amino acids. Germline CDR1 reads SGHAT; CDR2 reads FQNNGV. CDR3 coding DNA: TGTGCCAGCAGCACTCCCGGGACAAAAAGACACAATGAGCAGTTCTTC. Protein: CASSTPGTKRHNEQFF.

As DNA, the CDR3 is TGCGCCAGCAGCCAACTCCGGGACAGGGGGCAGTTCTTC. Encoded protein: CASSQLRDRGQFF. The V gene is TRBV4-1, the J gene TRBJ2-1; 10 bases line up with TRBD1. CDR3 length: 13 residues. V lost 2 bases to trimming and J lost 12 bases; unmatched junction nucleotides: 4. Germline V CDR1 and CDR2: MGHRA, YSYEKL.

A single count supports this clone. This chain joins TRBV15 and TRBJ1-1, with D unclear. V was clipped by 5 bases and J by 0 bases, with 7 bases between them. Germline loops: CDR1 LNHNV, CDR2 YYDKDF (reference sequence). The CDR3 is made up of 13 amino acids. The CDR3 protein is CATSVTLNTEAFF. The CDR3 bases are TGTGCCACCAGCGTAACTCTGAACACTGAAGCTTTCTTT.

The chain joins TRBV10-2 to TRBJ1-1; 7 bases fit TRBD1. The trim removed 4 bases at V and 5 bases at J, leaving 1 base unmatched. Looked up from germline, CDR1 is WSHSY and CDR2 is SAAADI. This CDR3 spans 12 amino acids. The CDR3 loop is CASSAGGTEAFF. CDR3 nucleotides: TGCGCCAGCAGTGCAGGGGGGACTGAAGCTTTCTTT.

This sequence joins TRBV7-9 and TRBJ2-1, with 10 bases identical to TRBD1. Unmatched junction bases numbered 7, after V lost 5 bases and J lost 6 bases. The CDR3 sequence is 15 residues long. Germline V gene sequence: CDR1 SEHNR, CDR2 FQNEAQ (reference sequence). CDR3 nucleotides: TGTGCCAGCAGCGTCCGGGACAGGGGCGGCAATGAGCAGTTCTTC. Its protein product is CASSVRDRGGNEQFF.

CDR3 bases: TGTGCCAGCAGTTTTTCCTTACCCTATCGACCCTACGAGCAGTACTTC. Translating gives CASSFSLPYRPYEQYF. The rearrangement joins TRBV28 to TRBJ2-7, with unresolved D. V was cut by 3 bases and J by 2 bases, with 17 bases left in between. Germline V gives CDR1 MDHEN, CDR2 SYDVKM. The CDR3 extends over 16 amino acids.

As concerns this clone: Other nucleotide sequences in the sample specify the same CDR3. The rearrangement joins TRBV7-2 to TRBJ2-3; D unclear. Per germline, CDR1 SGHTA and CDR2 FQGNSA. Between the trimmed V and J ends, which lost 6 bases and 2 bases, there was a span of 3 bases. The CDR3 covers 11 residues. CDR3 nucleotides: TGTGCCAGCAGTTACACAGATACGCAGTATTTT. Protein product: CASSYTDTQYF.

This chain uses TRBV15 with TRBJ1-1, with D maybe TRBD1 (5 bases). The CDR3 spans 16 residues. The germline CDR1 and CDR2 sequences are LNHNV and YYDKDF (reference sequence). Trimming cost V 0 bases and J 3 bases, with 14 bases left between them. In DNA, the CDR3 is TGTGCCACCAGCAGAGAATACCGGGACCGAGACACTGAAGCTTTCTTT. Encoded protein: CATSREYRDRDTEAFF.

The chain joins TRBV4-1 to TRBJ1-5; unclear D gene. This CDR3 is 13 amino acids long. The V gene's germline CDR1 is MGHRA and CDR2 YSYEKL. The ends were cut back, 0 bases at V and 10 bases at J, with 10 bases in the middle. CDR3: CASSQDNRRPQHF. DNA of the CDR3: TGCGCCAGCAGCCAAGATAATCGGCGACCCCAGCATTTT.

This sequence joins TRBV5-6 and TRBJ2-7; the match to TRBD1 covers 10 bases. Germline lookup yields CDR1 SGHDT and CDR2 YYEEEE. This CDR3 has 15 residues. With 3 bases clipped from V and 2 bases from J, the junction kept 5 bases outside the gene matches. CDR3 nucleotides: TGTGCCAGCAGCTGGGACAGGGGTATAGCCTACGAGCAGTACTTC. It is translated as CASSWDRGIAYEQYF.

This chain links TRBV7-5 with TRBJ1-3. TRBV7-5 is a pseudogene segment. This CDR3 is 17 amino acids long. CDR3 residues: CVRSLARVETRGNTIYF. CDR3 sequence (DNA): TGTGTCAGAAGCTTAGCGAGGGTAGAGACCCGGGGAAACACCATATATTTT.

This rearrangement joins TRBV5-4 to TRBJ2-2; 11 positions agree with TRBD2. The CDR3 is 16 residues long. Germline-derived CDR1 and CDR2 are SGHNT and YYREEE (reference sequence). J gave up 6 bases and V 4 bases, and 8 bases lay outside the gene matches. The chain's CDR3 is CASSTSGRAPSGELFF. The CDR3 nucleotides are TGTGCCAGCAGCACTAGCGGGAGAGCCCCCTCCGGGGAGCTGTTTTTT. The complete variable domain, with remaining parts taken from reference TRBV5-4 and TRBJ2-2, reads ETGVTQSPTHLIKTRGQQVTLRCSSQSGHNTVSWYQQALGQGPQFIFQYYREEENGRGNFPPRFSGLQFPNYSSELNVNALELDDSALYLCASSTSGRAPSGELFFGEGSRLTVL.

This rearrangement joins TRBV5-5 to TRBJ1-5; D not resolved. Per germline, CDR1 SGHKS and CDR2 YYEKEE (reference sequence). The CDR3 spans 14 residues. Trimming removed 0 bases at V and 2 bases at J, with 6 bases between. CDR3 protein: CASSLGSGNQPQHF. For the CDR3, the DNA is TGTGCCAGCAGCTTGGGGTCAGGCAATCAGCCCCAGCATTTT. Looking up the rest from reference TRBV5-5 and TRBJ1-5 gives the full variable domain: DAGVTQSPTHLIKTRGQQVTLRCSPISGHKSVSWYQQVLGQGPQFIFQYYEKEERGRGNFPDRFSARQFPNYSSELNVNALLLGDSALYLCASSLGSGNQPQHFGDGTRLSIL.

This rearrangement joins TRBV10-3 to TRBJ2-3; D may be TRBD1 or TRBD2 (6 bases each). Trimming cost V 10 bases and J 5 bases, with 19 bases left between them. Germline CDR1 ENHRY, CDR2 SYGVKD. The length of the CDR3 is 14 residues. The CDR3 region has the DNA TGTGCCAGCCAACTCGAGGGGGGCTTAGATACGCAGTATTTT. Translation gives CASQLEGGLDTQYF.